These 30 T cell receptor beta chains came from one sample sequenced in a study of cytomegalovirus exposure and HLA in healthy donors. The PCR had 60 Vbeta and 13 Jbeta primers. Repertoires were generated with immunoSEQ multiplex PCR, while TCRdb's copy carries only in-frame clones and drops some. The sample includes some 120,000 clones, 70% to 80% of them seen just once. Specimen: PBMCs. Source of these receptors: a woman between 18 and 29 years old in good health and CMV-seronegative.

Only a few counts were recorded for this clone. This chain joins TRBV6-6 and TRBJ2-1, with D unclear. The V end was cut by 2 bases, the J end by 7 bases, with 3 bases between. This CDR3 is built from 11 residues. Germline values: CDR1 MNHNY, CDR2 SVGAGI (reference sequence). CDR3 in amino acids: CASSYTNEQFF. The DNA for the CDR3 is TGTGCCAGCAGTTACACTAATGAGCAGTTCTTC.

The V and J genes are TRBV28 and TRBJ1-5, with a tentative D call TRBD1 (6 bases). V was pared by 6 bases and J by 2 bases, with 14 bases between. The germline V gene has CDR1 MDHEN and CDR2 SYDVKM. The CDR3 covers 15 residues. The CDR3 protein is CASRTQGYGNQPQHF. The CDR3, as DNA: TGTGCCAGCAGAACACAGGGTTATGGCAATCAGCCCCAGCATTTT.

The chain uses TRBV18 and TRBJ2-7, with 12 positions matching TRBD1. CDR3 length equals 18 residues. V lost 5 bases and J lost 1; bases outside the gene matches: 12. CDR1 and CDR2 (germline): KGHSH, LQKENI. As DNA, the CDR3 is TGTGCCAGCTCATCACTGGGACAGGGGGCATTGGGATCCTACGAGCAGTACTTC. Translating gives CASSSLGQGALGSYEQYF.

The chain has TRBV5-1 and TRBJ2-1; 9 bases map to TRBD2. V lost 5 bases to trimming and J lost 1 base; unmatched junction nucleotides: 7. The CDR3 is 16 amino acids. CDR1 SGHRS and CDR2 YFSETQ come from the germline V gene. The CDR3 spells CASSSLAGPSYNEQFF. The CDR3 DNA reads TGCGCCAGCAGTTCTCTAGCGGGGCCTTCCTACAATGAGCAGTTCTTC.

The chain has TRBV4-1 and TRBJ2-7; D is unresolved. The CDR3 totals 13 residues. CDR1 MGHRA and CDR2 YSYEKL come from the germline V gene. Trimming removed 1 base at V and 13 bases at J, with 17 bases between. The chain's CDR3 is CASSQGVASEIYF. The CDR3 DNA sequence: TGCGCCAGCAGCCAAGGAGTCGCCAGCGAAATCTACTTC.

The V gene is TRBV6-5, the J gene TRBJ2-1, with 12 bases lining up with TRBD2. Per the germline V gene, CDR1 is MNHEY and CDR2 is SVGAGI. The CDR3 covers 16 residues. Trimming at V came to 1 base and at J to 9 bases, leaving 7 bases not matched to a gene. The CDR3 DNA sequence: TGTGCCAGCAGTTACTTGACTAGCGGGGGTCGGGGTGAGCAGTTCTTC. This gives the protein CASSYLTSGGRGEQFF.

The chain employs TRBV5-4 and TRBJ2-2, with 9 bases that match TRBD1. V shed 2 bases, J shed 4 bases, and the junction held 6 bases outside the gene matches. Per germline, CDR1 SGHNT and CDR2 YYREEE (reference sequence). This CDR3 spans 16 amino acids. The CDR3 sequence is CASSLGRDRVTGELFF. The CDR3 bases are TGTGCCAGCAGCTTAGGTCGGGACAGGGTCACCGGGGAGCTGTTTTTT.

The rearrangement joins TRBV6-5 to TRBJ2-1; D perhaps matches TRBD2 (5 bases). V lost 6 bases and J lost 2, with 8 bases in between. The CDR3 sequence is 13 residues long. Germline CDR1 is MNHEY and CDR2 is SVGAGI. The CDR3 loop reads CASRRRTYNEQFF. The CDR3 DNA sequence: TGTGCCAGCAGACGGAGGACCTACAATGAGCAGTTCTTC.

The rearrangement uses TRBV7-8 and TRBJ2-5; D perhaps matches TRBD2 (6 bases). Per germline, CDR1 SGHVS and CDR2 FQNEAQ. This CDR3 is 14 amino acids long. The V and J ends lost 6 bases and 1 base respectively, with 12 bases between them. The CDR3 region has the DNA TGTGCCAGCAGACTAGGGACTGGCCAAGAGACCCAGTACTTC. Amino acids: CASRLGTGQETQYF.

CDR3 nucleotides: TGTGCCAGCAGTTTAGAGGGGAGGAAACCTAACTATGGCTACACCTTC. Protein: CASSLEGRKPNYGYTF. The genes are TRBV6-5 and TRBJ1-2, with a weak D call TRBD1 (5 bases). The CDR3 is made up of 16 amino acids. The V end was cut by 4 bases, the J end by 0 bases, with 15 bases between. From germline, CDR1 is MNHEY and CDR2 SVGAGI.

The chain has TRBV9 and TRBJ2-7; D is possibly TRBD2 (6 bases). This CDR3 is built from 15 residues. The ends were cut back, 4 bases at V and 2 bases at J, with 16 bases in the middle. Looked up from germline, CDR1 is SGDLS and CDR2 is YYNGEE. The CDR3 loop reads CASSPRETVTYEQYF. The CDR3 coding sequence is TGTGCCAGCAGCCCACGGGAGACAGTAACCTACGAGCAGTACTTC.

The chain couples TRBV6-1 to TRBJ2-7; 9 bases match TRBD1. CDR1 MNHNS and CDR2 SASEGT come from the germline V gene. This CDR3 spans 14 amino acids. J gave up 4 bases and V 5 bases, and 6 bases lay outside the gene matches. CDR3 in amino acids: CASSWDRVQYEQYF. CDR3 nucleotides: TGTGCCAGCAGTTGGGACAGGGTCCAATACGAGCAGTACTTC.

This clone was counted only a few times. The genes are TRBV2 and TRBJ1-2; a possible D gene is TRBD1 (5 bases). The germline V gene encodes CDR1 SNHLY and CDR2 FYNNEI. This CDR3 has 14 amino acids. Trimming stripped 7 bases from V and 2 bases from J, with 14 bases between. The CDR3 region has the DNA TGTGCCAGCATTAAAGACAGCGTAAACTATGGCTACACCTTC. Translating it yields CASIKDSVNYGYTF.

The gene calls are TRBV4-1 and TRBJ2-7; 10 bases are shared with TRBD1. Germline CDR1 MGHRA, CDR2 YSYEKL. J gave up 4 bases and V 5 bases, and 8 bases lay outside the gene matches. The CDR3 runs 15 residues. The CDR3 region has the DNA TGCGCCAGCAGCACCCGAGGACAGGGGGATTACGAGCAGTACTTC. Protein sequence: CASSTRGQGDYEQYF.

The DNA for the CDR3 is TGTGCCAGCAGCCAAGAAGAAGCTGAGGCAAGAGCTAACTATGGCTACACCTTC. It encodes CASSQEEAEARANYGYTF. The rearrangement uses TRBV4-2 and TRBJ1-2; no definite D call. Per germline, CDR1 LGHNA and CDR2 YNFKEQ. The ends were cut back, 0 bases at V and 0 bases at J, with 17 bases in the middle. The CDR3 is 18 residues long.

The sample holds a few counts of this clone. One end of the junction does not line up with germline, which may come from a read error. The CDR3 sequence is CASSAGTRQNPEAFF. CDR3 bases: TGTGCCAGCAGTGCGGGGACCCGGCAGAACCCTGAAGCTTTCTTT. The chain has TRBV28 and TRBJ1-1; possible D gene TRBD1, 5 bases. In germline, CDR1 is MDHEN, CDR2 SYDVKM. This CDR3 spans 15 amino acids. Complete variable domain (other parts from reference TRBV28 and TRBJ1-1): DVKVTQSSRYLVKRTGEKVFLECVQDMDHENMFWYRQDPGLGLRLIYFSYDVKMKEKGDIPEGYSVSREKKERFSLILESASTNQTSMYLCASSAGTRQNPEAFFGQGTRLTVV.

This clone showed up just a few times. This chain uses TRBV11-2 with TRBJ1-3; D might be TRBD1 (6 bases). Germline values: CDR1 SGHAT, CDR2 FQNNGV. The germline V and J ends were trimmed by 2 bases and 2 bases, with 10 bases remaining between them. This CDR3 has 15 residues. The CDR3 here is CASSLNRAAGNTIYF. The CDR3 DNA reads as TGTGCCAGCAGCTTAAACAGGGCGGCTGGAAACACCATATATTTT.

V is TRBV6-5 and J is TRBJ2-3; the match to TRBD2 covers 8 bases. Per the germline V gene, CDR1 is MNHEY and CDR2 is SVGAGI. The CDR3 loop spans 14 amino acids. V gave up 2 bases and J gave up 9 bases; unmatched junction bases: 7. CDR3: CASSYRGTSGTQYF. CDR3 sequence (DNA): TGTGCCAGCAGTTACAGGGGCACTAGCGGCACGCAGTATTTT.

This chain connects TRBV7-9 to TRBJ2-1; 8 bases align to TRBD2. The CDR3 has 17 amino acids. V was clipped by 2 bases and J by 0 bases; unmatched bases: 6. Per germline, CDR1 SEHNR and CDR2 FQNEAQ (reference sequence). Here the CDR3 reads CASSLMSRGGSYNEQFF. CDR3 coding DNA: TGTGCCAGCAGCTTAATGTCTCGGGGGGGCTCCTACAATGAGCAGTTCTTC.

The V gene is TRBV7-2, the J gene TRBJ2-7; TRBD1 aligns across 9 bases. In germline, CDR1 is SGHTA, CDR2 FQGNSA. V lost 5 bases to trimming and J lost 1 base; unmatched junction nucleotides: 6. The CDR3 covers 15 residues. CDR3 residues: CASSRRQGDSYEQYF. The CDR3 DNA reads TGTGCCAGCAGCCGACGACAGGGGGATTCCTACGAGCAGTACTTC.

The table lists this clone with a few counts. The chain has TRBV5-1 and TRBJ1-2; possible D gene TRBD1, 5 bases. This CDR3 is 15 amino acids long. V lost 0 bases, J lost 6 bases, and 15 bases lay in between. CDR1 and CDR2 from the germline V gene are SGHRS and YFSETQ. CDR3 bases: TGCGCCAGCAGCTTGGGGCAGGGAAATATCAATGGCTACACCTTC. As protein: CASSLGQGNINGYTF.

This rearrangement joins TRBV5-8 to TRBJ1-4, with unresolved D. Germline V gene data show CDR1 as SGHTS and CDR2 as YDEGEE. The CDR3 totals 15 residues. The germline V and J ends were trimmed by 0 bases and 7 bases, with 13 bases remaining between them. The CDR3 region is CASSLGGRGSEKLFF. In DNA, the CDR3 is TGTGCCAGCAGCTTGGGAGGCCGGGGAAGTGAAAAACTGTTTTTT. The full variable domain, completed using reference TRBV5-8 and TRBJ1-4, is EAGVTQSPTHLIKTRGQQATLRCSPISGHTSVYWYQQALGLGLQFLLWYDEGEERNRGNFPPRFSGRQFPNYSSELNVNALELEDSALYLCASSLGGRGSEKLFFGSGTQLSVL.

This chain links TRBV7-8 with TRBJ1-6, with TRBD1 matching 11 bases. Germline values: CDR1 SGHVS, CDR2 FQNEAQ. The V segment lost 4 bases and the J segment 5 bases; nucleotides outside the gene matches: 10. The CDR3 is 18 residues long. This CDR3 is CASSSGQGAQANNSPLHF. The CDR3 DNA reads as TGTGCCAGCAGCTCAGGACAGGGGGCGCAGGCCAATAATTCACCCCTCCACTTT.

This rearrangement joins TRBV11-2 to TRBJ1-1; no clear D gene. Trimming took off 5 bases at V and 5 bases at J, with 12 bases between the two ends. Germline-derived CDR1 and CDR2 are SGHAT and FQNNGV. CDR3 size: 13 residues. This CDR3 reads CASSPQAVTEAFF. In nucleotides, the CDR3 is TGTGCCAGCAGCCCCCAGGCAGTAACTGAAGCTTTCTTT.

Only one count was recorded for this clone. The chain carries TRBV27 and TRBJ1-5, with TRBD1 identical over 10 bases. Germline CDR1 and CDR2: MNHEY and SMNVEV (reference sequence). There are 17 residues in the CDR3. With 4 bases clipped from V and 3 bases from J, the junction kept 9 bases outside the gene matches. The CDR3 is CASSSNRDRGTNQPQHF. The DNA for the CDR3 is TGTGCCAGCAGTTCCAACCGGGACAGGGGCACCAATCAGCCCCAGCATTTT.

The chain has TRBV10-3 and TRBJ1-6; no definite D call. The germline V gene encodes CDR1 ENHRY and CDR2 SYGVKD. This CDR3 contains 13 residues. The V gene lost 7 bases and the J gene lost 6 bases, with 10 bases spanning the gap. The CDR3 region is CAINGEGNSPLHF. CDR3 coding DNA: TGTGCCATCAATGGGGAGGGTAATTCACCCCTCCACTTT.

As DNA, the CDR3 is TGTGCCAGCAGTTCCTACAGGGGGCGATCCACTGAAGCTTTCTTT. Amino acids: CASSSYRGRSTEAFF. The chain uses TRBV6-5 and TRBJ1-1, with 9 positions matching TRBD1. V gave up 4 bases and J gave up 4 bases; unmatched junction bases: 7. Germline assignment: CDR1 MNHEY and CDR2 SVGAGI. This CDR3 is 15 amino acids long.

V is TRBV27 and J is TRBJ2-1; 7 bases line up with TRBD2. Per germline, CDR1 MNHEY and CDR2 SMNVEV (reference sequence). CDR3 size: 15 residues. With 4 bases clipped from V and 5 bases from J, the junction kept 8 bases outside the gene matches. The CDR3 is CASSSLGLKNNEQFF. The DNA of the CDR3 is TGTGCCAGCAGTTCCTTGGGACTAAAGAACAATGAGCAGTTCTTC.

As DNA, the CDR3 is TGCGCCAGCAGCTTGGGAGGGCAGGGGAATAATGAAAAACTGTTTTTT. Protein sequence: CASSLGGQGNNEKLFF. This chain joins TRBV5-1 and TRBJ1-4; possible D gene TRBD1, 6 bases. This CDR3 region has 16 residues. V was shortened by 0 bases and J by 4 bases, with 13 bases between the two germline ends. Germline values: CDR1 SGHRS, CDR2 YFSETQ.

The chain uses TRBV30 and TRBJ1-3; no firm D call. The germline V and J ends were trimmed by 3 bases and 0 bases, with 12 bases remaining between them. Germline assignment: CDR1 GTSNPN and CDR2 SVGIG (reference sequence). CDR3 size: 15 residues. CDR3 loop: CAWSPRTSSGNTIYF. Here the CDR3 DNA reads TGTGCCTGGAGCCCCCGCACGAGCTCTGGAAACACCATATATTTT. Drawing the rest from reference TRBV30 and TRBJ1-3, the complete variable domain is SQTIHQWPATLVQPVGSPLSLECTVEGTSNPNLYWYRQAAGRGLQLLFYSVGIGQISSEVPQNLSASRPQDRQFILSSKKLLLSDSGFYLCAWSPRTSSGNTIYFGEGSWLTVV.